This T cell receptor (beta chain) was profiled in a study of blood T cells in healthy people across ages. Germline CDR1 DFQATT, CDR2 SNEGSKA (reference sequence). This CDR3 region has 13 residues. V lost 0 bases and J lost 7, with 12 bases in between. Study results and caveats: As age increased, TCR beta diversity per million T cells fell in a roughly linear fashion. One million T cells yielded diversity estimates that were considered underestimates.

A second roughly 7 to 11 cycle PCR used barcoded and J-beta primers. TCRdb analysed the 5' RACE reads with MiXCR anew, one entry per CDR3 protein. The sample records some 730,000 distinct CDR3 sequences, about a fifth being singletons. The donors, aged 6 to 90, were healthy Caucasians from Russia. Each donor supplied roughly 10 milliliters of peripheral blood. To note about this clonotype: What it binds is unknown.

This sequence was found in a man between 65 and 85 years old in good health. Input material: blood. The V and J genes are TRBV20-1 and TRBJ1-2; D is unclear. The CDR3 is CSARDSEGFGYTF. The CDR3 DNA follows: TGCAGTGCTAGAGATTCCGAAGGGTTTGGCTACACCTTC.